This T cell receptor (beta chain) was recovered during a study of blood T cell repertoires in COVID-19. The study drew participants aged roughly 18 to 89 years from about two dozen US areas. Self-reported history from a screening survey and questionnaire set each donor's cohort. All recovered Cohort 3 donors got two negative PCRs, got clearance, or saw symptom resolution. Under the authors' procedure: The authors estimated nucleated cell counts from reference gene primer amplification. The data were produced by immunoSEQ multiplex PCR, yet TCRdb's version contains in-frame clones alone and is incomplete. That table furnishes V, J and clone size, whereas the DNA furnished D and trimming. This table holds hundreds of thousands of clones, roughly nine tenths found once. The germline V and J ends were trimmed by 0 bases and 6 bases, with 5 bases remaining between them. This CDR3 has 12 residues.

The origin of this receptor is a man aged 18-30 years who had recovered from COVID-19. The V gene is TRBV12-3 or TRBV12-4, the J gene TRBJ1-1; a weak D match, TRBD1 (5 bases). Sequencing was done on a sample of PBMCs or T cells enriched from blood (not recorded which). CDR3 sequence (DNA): TGTGCCAGCAGTTTAGCCAGGGCTGAAGCTTTCTTT. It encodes CASSLARAEAFF.